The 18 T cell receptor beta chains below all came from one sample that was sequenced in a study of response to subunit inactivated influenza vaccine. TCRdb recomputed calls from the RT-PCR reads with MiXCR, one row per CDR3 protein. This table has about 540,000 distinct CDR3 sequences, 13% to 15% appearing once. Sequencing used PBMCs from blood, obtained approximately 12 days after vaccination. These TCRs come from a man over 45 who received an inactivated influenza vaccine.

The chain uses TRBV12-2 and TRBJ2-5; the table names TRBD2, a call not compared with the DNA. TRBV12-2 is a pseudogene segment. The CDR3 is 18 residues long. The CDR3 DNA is TGTGCAAGTCGCTTAGCGGATGGGAGGGGGGGGTCCCAAGAGACCCAGTACTTC. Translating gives CASRLADGRGGSQETQYF.

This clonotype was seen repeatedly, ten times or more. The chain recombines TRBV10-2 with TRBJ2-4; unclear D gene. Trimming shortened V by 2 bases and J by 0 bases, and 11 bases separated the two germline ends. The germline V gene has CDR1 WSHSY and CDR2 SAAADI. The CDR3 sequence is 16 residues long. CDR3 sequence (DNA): TGCGCCAGCAGTGAGCTAGAGAGTTTAGCCAAAAACATTCAGTACTTC. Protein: CASSELESLAKNIQYF.

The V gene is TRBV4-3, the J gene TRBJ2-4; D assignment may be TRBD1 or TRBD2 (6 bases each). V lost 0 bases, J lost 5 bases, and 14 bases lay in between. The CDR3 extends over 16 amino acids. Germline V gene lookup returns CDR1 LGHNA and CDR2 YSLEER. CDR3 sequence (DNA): TGCGCCAGCAGCCAAGATCAGAGGGGGGTAGAAAACATTCAGTACTTC. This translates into CASSQDQRGVENIQYF.

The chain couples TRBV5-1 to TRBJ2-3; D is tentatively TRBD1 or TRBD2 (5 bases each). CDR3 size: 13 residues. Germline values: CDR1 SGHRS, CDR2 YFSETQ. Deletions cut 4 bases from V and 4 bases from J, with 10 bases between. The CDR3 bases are TGCGCCAGCAGCACTCAGGGACCAGATACGCAGTATTTT. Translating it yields CASSTQGPDTQYF. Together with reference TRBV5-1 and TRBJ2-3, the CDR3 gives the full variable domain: KAGVTQTPRYLIKTRGQQVTLSCSPISGHRSVSWYQQTPGQGLQFLFEYFSETQRNKGNFPGRFSGRQFSNSRSEMNVSTLELGDSALYLCASSTQGPDTQYFGPGTRLTVL.

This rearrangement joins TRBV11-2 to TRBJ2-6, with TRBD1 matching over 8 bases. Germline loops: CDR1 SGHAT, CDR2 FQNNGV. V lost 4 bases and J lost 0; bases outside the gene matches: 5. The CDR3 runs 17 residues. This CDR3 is CASSSGQVLSGANVLTF. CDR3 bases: TGTGCCAGCAGCTCGGGACAGGTTCTCTCTGGGGCCAACGTCCTGACTTTC. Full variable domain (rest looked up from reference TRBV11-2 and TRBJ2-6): EAGVAQSPRYKIIEKRQSVAFWCNPISGHATLYWYQQILGQGPKLLIQFQNNGVVDDSQLPKDRFSAERLKGVDSTLKIQPAKLEDSAVYLCASSSGQVLSGANVLTFGAGSRLTVL.

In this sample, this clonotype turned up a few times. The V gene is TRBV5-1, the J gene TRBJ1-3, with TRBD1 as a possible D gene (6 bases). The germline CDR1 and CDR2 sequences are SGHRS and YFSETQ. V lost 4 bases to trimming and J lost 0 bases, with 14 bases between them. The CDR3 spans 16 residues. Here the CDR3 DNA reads TGCGCCAGCAGCACCAGCGGACAGATCTCTGGAAACACCATATATTTT. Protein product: CASSTSGQISGNTIYF. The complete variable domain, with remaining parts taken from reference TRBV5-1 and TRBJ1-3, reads KAGVTQTPRYLIKTRGQQVTLSCSPISGHRSVSWYQQTPGQGLQFLFEYFSETQRNKGNFPGRFSGRQFSNSRSEMNVSTLELGDSALYLCASSTSGQISGNTIYFGEGSWLTVV.

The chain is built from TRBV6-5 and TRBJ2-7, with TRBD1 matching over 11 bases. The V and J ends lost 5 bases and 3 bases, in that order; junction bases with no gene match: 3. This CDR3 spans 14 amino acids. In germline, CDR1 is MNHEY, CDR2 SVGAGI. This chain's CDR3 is CASSHGTGGYEQYF. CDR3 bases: TGTGCCAGCAGTCACGGGACAGGGGGCTACGAGCAGTACTTC.

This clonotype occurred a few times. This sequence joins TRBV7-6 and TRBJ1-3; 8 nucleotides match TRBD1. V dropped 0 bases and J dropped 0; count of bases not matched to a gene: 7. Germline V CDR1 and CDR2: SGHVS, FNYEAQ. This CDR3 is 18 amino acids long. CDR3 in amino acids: CASSLAPLDRVSGNTIYF. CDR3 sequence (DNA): TGTGCCAGCAGCTTAGCCCCCCTGGACAGGGTCTCTGGAAACACCATATATTTT.

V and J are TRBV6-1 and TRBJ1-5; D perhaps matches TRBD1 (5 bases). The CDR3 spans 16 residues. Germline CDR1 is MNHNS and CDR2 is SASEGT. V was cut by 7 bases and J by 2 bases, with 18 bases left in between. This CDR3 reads CASMMRGGDGNQPQHF. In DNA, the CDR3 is TGTGCCAGCATGATGAGGGGAGGGGATGGCAATCAGCCCCAGCATTTT.

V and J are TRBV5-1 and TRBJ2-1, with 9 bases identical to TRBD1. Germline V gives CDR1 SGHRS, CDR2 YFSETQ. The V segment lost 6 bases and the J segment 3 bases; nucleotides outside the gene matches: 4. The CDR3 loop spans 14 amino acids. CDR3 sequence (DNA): TGCGCCAGCACTAGACAGGGGGTCTACAATGAGCAGTTCTTC. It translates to CASTRQGVYNEQFF.

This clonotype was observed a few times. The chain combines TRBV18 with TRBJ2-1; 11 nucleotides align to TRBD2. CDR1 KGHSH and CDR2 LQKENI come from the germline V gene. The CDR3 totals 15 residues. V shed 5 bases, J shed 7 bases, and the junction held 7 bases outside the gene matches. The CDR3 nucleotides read TGTGCCAGCTCATCGACTAGCGGGAAAGGGAATGAGCAGTTCTTC. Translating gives CASSSTSGKGNEQFF.

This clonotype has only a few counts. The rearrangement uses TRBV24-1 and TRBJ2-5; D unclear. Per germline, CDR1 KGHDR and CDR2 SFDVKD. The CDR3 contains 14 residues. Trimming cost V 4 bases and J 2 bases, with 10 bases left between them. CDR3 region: CATSESDAQETQYF. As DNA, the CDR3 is TGTGCCACCAGTGAATCAGACGCTCAAGAGACCCAGTACTTC.

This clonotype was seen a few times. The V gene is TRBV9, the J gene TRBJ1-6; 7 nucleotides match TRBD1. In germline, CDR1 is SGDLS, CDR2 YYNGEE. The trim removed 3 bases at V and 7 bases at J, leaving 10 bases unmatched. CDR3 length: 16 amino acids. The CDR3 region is CASSARTGPPNSPLHF. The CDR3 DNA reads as TGTGCCAGCAGCGCCCGGACAGGACCGCCGAATTCACCCCTCCACTTT.

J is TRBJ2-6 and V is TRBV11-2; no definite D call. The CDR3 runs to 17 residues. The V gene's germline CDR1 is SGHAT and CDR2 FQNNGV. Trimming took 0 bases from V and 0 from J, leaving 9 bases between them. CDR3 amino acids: CASSLDFSVSGANVLTF. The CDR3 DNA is TGTGCCAGCAGCTTAGATTTTTCGGTCTCTGGGGCCAACGTCCTGACTTTC. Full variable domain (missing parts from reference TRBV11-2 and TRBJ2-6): EAGVAQSPRYKIIEKRQSVAFWCNPISGHATLYWYQQILGQGPKLLIQFQNNGVVDDSQLPKDRFSAERLKGVDSTLKIQPAKLEDSAVYLCASSLDFSVSGANVLTFGAGSRLTVL.

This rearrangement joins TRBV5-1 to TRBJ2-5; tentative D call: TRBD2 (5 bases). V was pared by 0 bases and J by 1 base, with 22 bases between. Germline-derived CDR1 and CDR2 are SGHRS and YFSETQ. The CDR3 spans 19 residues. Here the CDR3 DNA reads TGCGCCAGCAGCTTGGCCGGGGTATTGATGCGGAGCTCCCAAGAGACCCAGTACTTC. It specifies CASSLAGVLMRSSQETQYF.

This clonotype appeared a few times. The CDR3 DNA reads TGTGCCAGCAGTCCCAAAGGGACACCAACCCGCACAGATACGCAGTATTTT. It is translated as CASSPKGTPTRTDTQYF. This chain uses TRBV7-2 with TRBJ2-3; D possibly corresponds to TRBD1 (6 bases). CDR3 length equals 17 residues. In germline, CDR1 is SGHTA, CDR2 FQGNSA. V was shortened by 6 bases and J by 1 base, with 20 bases between the two germline ends.

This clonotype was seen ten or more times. Written as DNA, the CDR3 is TGCGCCAGCAGCCAGGTTGGACAGTCCTATGGCTACACCTTC. Residues: CASSQVGQSYGYTF. The chain uses TRBV5-1 and TRBJ1-2, with a weak D call TRBD1 (6 bases). This CDR3 is built from 14 residues. The germline V gene encodes CDR1 SGHRS and CDR2 YFSETQ. Trimming left V 4 bases short and J 4 bases short, with 14 bases between.

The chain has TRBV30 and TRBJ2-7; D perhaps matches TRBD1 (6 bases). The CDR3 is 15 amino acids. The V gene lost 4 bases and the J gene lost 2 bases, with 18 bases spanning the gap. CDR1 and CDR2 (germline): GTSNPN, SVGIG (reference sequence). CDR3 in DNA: TGTGCCTGGAATCTACGGGGACACCCAACCTACGAGCAGTACTTC. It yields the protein CAWNLRGHPTYEQYF.